These 15 T cell receptor beta chains came from one sample sequenced in a study of blood T cell repertoires in COVID-19. Clones were read by immunoSEQ multiplex PCR, and TCRdb kept only the in-frame ones, dropping some. The table records fewer than 300,000 clones, over 75% of them present only once. The sample taken for sequencing was peripheral blood. The receptors were gathered from a human donor in a cohort sampled during active COVID-19.

CDR3 protein: CASSGQGAYNQPQHF. In DNA form, the CDR3 reads TGTGCCAGCAGCGGACAGGGGGCCTACAATCAGCCCCAGCATTTT. The chain employs TRBV2 and TRBJ1-5; 11 bases match TRBD1. The CDR3 runs to 15 residues. V lost 6 bases, J lost 3 bases, and 4 bases stayed unmatched. Per the germline V gene, CDR1 is SNHLY and CDR2 is FYNNEI.

The CDR3 protein is CASMGRRESYNEQFF. The CDR3 DNA is TGTGCCAGCATGGGGCGGCGGGAATCCTACAATGAGCAGTTCTTC. The J gene is TRBJ2-1, the V gene TRBV6-5; tentatively, D is TRBD2 (6 bases). The CDR3 extends over 15 amino acids. Trimming removed 7 bases at V and 1 base at J, with 14 bases between. CDR1 MNHEY and CDR2 SVGAGI come from the germline V gene.

The J gene is TRBJ2-5, the V gene TRBV9, with D hard to call. Germline CDR1 is SGDLS and CDR2 is YYNGEE. Trimming cost V 0 bases and J 7 bases, with 7 bases left between them. The CDR3 length is 12 residues. The CDR3 sequence is CASSVDIGTQYF. In nucleotides, the CDR3 is TGTGCCAGCAGCGTAGATATCGGGACCCAGTACTTC.

V and J are TRBV15 and TRBJ2-7, with D tentatively TRBD1 (7 bases). CDR3 length: 14 residues. Per the germline V gene, CDR1 is LNHNV and CDR2 is YYDKDF (reference sequence). V lost 5 bases and J 3 bases, leaving 14 bases between the germline ends. CDR3 DNA sequence: TGTGCCACCAGCTCAGGGGGGCCCCACTACGAGCAGTACTTC. As protein: CATSSGGPHYEQYF.

On this clone: Its ends do not fully match the called genes, so a read error is possible. The V call is TRBV7-9, the J call TRBJ2-5; 11 bases are a match to TRBD1. Germline CDR1 reads SEHNR; CDR2 reads FQNEAQ (reference sequence). The CDR3 runs 16 residues. CDR3 region: CASSSEGTGGGEAQYF. DNA for the CDR3: TGTGCCAGCAGCTCGGAAGGGACAGGGGGAGGAGAGGCCCAGTACTTC.

This clone occurred once. Distinct nucleotide sequences in the sample also encode this CDR3. V usage is TRBV9 and J usage is TRBJ1-6, with 11 bases matching TRBD1. V lost 0 bases and J lost 10; bases outside the gene matches: 3. The CDR3 totals 15 residues. Germline values: CDR1 SGDLS, CDR2 YYNGEE. CDR3 nucleotides: TGTGCCAGCAGCGTAGGAGGGGACAGGGGGTCACCCCTCCACTTT. Protein product: CASSVGGDRGSPLHF. The full variable domain, rest sourced from reference TRBV9 and TRBJ1-6, is DSGVTQTPKHLITATGQRVTLRCSPRSGDLSVYWYQQSLDQGLQFLIQYYNGEERAKGNILERFSAQQFPDLHSELNLSSLELGDSALYFCASSVGGDRGSPLHFGNGTRLTVT.

The chain recombines TRBV5-1 with TRBJ1-3; possible D gene TRBD1, 5 bases. In germline, CDR1 is SGHRS, CDR2 YFSETQ. Trimming pared 4 bases from V and 1 base from J, leaving 12 bases between. The CDR3 sequence is 15 residues long. CDR3 residues: CASSRRGGSGNTIYF. CDR3 nucleotides: TGCGCCAGCAGCAGGAGGGGAGGGTCTGGAAACACCATATATTTT.

The V call is TRBV5-1, the J call TRBJ1-1; D is perhaps TRBD1 (6 bases). The germline V gene has CDR1 SGHRS and CDR2 YFSETQ. V gave up 4 bases and J gave up 0 bases, with 19 bases separating them. The CDR3 totals 17 residues. CDR3 bases: TGCGCCAGCAGCCCGACCCTACAGGGAAATATGAACACTGAAGCTTTCTTT. This codes for CASSPTLQGNMNTEAFF.

This chain connects TRBV24-1 to TRBJ2-4, with a weak D call TRBD1 (6 bases). V was trimmed by 4 bases and J by 1 base, leaving 10 bases between them. Germline V gives CDR1 KGHDR, CDR2 SFDVKD. This CDR3 is 15 amino acids long. This CDR3 is CATSEGGGAKNIQYF. In DNA, the CDR3 is TGTGCCACCAGTGAAGGTGGGGGCGCCAAAAACATTCAGTACTTC.

This clone came up once. The chain links TRBV4-1 to TRBJ2-7, with 9 bases aligning to TRBD2. Germline V gene lookup returns CDR1 MGHRA and CDR2 YSYEKL. The CDR3 is 14 amino acids. J gave up 6 bases and V 1 base, and 4 bases lay outside the gene matches. This chain's CDR3 is CASSQVQAGGEQYF. The CDR3 DNA sequence: TGCGCCAGCAGCCAAGTGCAAGCGGGGGGCGAGCAGTACTTC.

The chain joins TRBV19 to TRBJ1-2; the match to TRBD1 covers 7 bases. Germline V gene data show CDR1 as LNHDA and CDR2 as SQIVND (reference sequence). V lost 5 bases and J lost 4; bases outside the gene matches: 4. The CDR3 sequence is 13 residues long. The CDR3 DNA follows: TGTGCCAGTAGTGGAGGACAGGTCTATGGCTACACCTTC. Its protein is CASSGGQVYGYTF.

The gene calls are TRBV14 and TRBJ2-5, with 7 bases identical to TRBD1. The CDR3 covers 14 residues. Per germline, CDR1 SGHDN and CDR2 FVKESK. V shed 3 bases, J shed 5 bases, and the junction held 6 bases outside the gene matches. In nucleotides, the CDR3 is TGTGCCAGCAGCCAGACAGGGAATTTGGAGACCCAGTACTTC. Its protein is CASSQTGNLETQYF. The full variable domain, its missing parts supplied by reference TRBV14 and TRBJ2-5, is EAGVTQFPSHSVIEKGQTVTLRCDPISGHDNLYWYRRVMGKEIKFLLHFVKESKQDESGMPNNRFLAERTGGTYSTLKVQPAELEDSGVYFCASSQTGNLETQYFGPGTRLLVL.

This sequence joins TRBV15 and TRBJ2-4, with D tentatively TRBD2 (6 bases). The CDR3 is made up of 12 amino acids. The ends were cut back, 1 base at V and 8 bases at J, with 6 bases in the middle. CDR1 is LNHNV, CDR2 YYDKDF, per germline (reference sequence). The CDR3 protein is CATSRGRDIQYF. The CDR3 DNA reads TGTGCCACCAGCAGAGGGAGGGACATTCAGTACTTC.

V and J are TRBV6-5 and TRBJ2-7, with TRBD2 matching over 11 bases. The CDR3 spans 14 residues. The V gene end was trimmed by 5 bases and the J gene end by 4 bases; junction bases not matched to a gene: 4. Germline assignment: CDR1 MNHEY and CDR2 SVGAGI. Here the CDR3 reads CASSTLAGEYEQYF. DNA of the CDR3: TGTGCCAGCAGTACACTAGCGGGAGAATACGAGCAGTACTTC.

The CDR3 region has the DNA TGTGCCAGCAGCGTTCGGGGGGCGTTTAATGAGCAGTTCTTC. This gives the protein CASSVRGAFNEQFF. The V gene is TRBV3-1 (or the pseudogene TRBV3-2), the J gene TRBJ2-1; a possible D gene is TRBD2 (7 bases). Trimming removed 5 bases from V and 7 bases from J, with 15 bases in between. The CDR3 is made up of 14 amino acids. Germline V lookup: CDR1 LGHDT, CDR2 YNNKEL (reference sequence).